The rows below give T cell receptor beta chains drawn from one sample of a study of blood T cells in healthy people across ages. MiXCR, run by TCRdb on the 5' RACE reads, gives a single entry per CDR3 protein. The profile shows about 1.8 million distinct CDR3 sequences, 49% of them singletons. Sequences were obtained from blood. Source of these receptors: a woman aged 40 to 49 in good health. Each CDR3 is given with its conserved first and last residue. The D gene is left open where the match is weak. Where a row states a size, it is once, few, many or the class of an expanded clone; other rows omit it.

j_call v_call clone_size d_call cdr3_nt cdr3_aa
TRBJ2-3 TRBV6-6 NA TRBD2 TGTGCCAGCAGTTACATTTTTCGGACTAGCGGCACAGATACGCAGTATTTT CASSYIFRTSGTDTQYF
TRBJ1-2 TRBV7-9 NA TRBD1 TGTGCCAGCAGCTTAGTCCGGGACAGGGTAGGTGGCTACACCTTC CASSLVRDRVGGYTF
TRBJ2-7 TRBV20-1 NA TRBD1 TGCAGTGCTGCCCGGACAGGGGTGCAGTACTTC CSAARTGVQYF
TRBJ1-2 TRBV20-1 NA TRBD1 TGCAGTGCTAGTCGGACAGGGACGACGCTTGGCTACACCTTC CSASRTGTTLGYTF
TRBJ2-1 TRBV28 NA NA TGTGCCAGCAAGGGGGGGGGTTCCTACAATGAGCAGTTCTTC CASKGGGSYNEQFF
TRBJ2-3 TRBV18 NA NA TGTGCCAGCTCACCACCCCCAGATCCAGATACGCAGTATTTT CASSPPPDPDTQYF
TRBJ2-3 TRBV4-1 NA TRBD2 TGCGCCAGCAGCCCGAGAACAACTAGCGGGTCAGATACGCAGTATTTT CASSPRTTSGSDTQYF
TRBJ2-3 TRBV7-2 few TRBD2 TGTGCCAGCAGCACCGCGCTAGCGGGGATAACGCAGTATTTT CASSTALAGITQYF
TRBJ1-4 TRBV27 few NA TGTGCCAGCAGCGTCGTAGGGGGTGAAAAACTGTTTTTT CASSVVGGEKLFF
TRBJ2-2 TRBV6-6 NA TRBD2 TGTGCCAGCAGTTACCCTAGCGGGGGGGCCGGCACCGGGGAGCTGTTTTTT CASSYPSGGAGTGELFF
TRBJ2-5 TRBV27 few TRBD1 TGTGCCAGTGCCCGGGACAGGGCTACCGGCGTCGAGACCCAGTACTTC CASARDRATGVETQYF
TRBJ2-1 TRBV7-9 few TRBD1 TGTGCCAGCAGCTTGGGGGTCCCGGGACAGGGGAAACGGGGTGAGCAGTTCTTC CASSLGVPGQGKRGEQFF
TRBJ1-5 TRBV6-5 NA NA TGTGCCAGCAGTTACGGGCAGGGAGGGAATCAGCCCCAGCATTTT CASSYGQGGNQPQHF
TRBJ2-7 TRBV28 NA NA TGTGCCAGCAGTTCTACGGGACCCCTCGGCGAGCAGTACTTC CASSSTGPLGEQYF
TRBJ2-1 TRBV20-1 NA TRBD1 TGCAGTGCCCCGGGACAGGGGTTCGATGAGCAGTTCTTC CSAPGQGFDEQFF
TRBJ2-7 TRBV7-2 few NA TGTGCCAGCAGCTGGCAGGGGAGGTGGGCCTACGAGCAGTACTTC CASSWQGRWAYEQYF
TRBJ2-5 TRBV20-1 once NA TGCAGTGCTAAGGACTACTTCCAAGAGACCCAGTACTTC CSAKDYFQETQYF
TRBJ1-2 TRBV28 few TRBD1 TGTGCCAGCGGACAGGGGTCCTCCCTTTTCTATGGCTACACCTTC CASGQGSSLFYGYTF
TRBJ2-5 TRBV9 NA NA TGTGCCAGCAGGCGGGGTGAAGTGGAGACCCAGTACTTC CASRRGEVETQYF
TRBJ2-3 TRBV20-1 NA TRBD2 TGCAGTGCTTTGACTAGCGTCTCCACAGATACGCAGTATTTT CSALTSVSTDTQYF
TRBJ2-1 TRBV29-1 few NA TGCAGCAGCAAGATATACAATGAGCAGTTCTTC CSSKIYNEQFF
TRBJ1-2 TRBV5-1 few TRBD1 TGCGCCAGCACCGGGGGGACAGGAGGTGGCTACACCTTC CASTGGTGGGYTF
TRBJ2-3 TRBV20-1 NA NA TGCAGTGCTAGCCCCCCGGGGTTCACAGATACGCAGTATTTT CSASPPGFTDTQYF
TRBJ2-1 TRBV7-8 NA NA TGTGCCAGCAGCACGGACAGATCGAATTCCAATGAGCAGTTCTTC CASSTDRSNSNEQFF
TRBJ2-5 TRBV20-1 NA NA TGCAGTGCTAGATATGGGGGGCTGGAGACCCAGTACTTC CSARYGGLETQYF
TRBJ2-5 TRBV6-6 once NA TGTGCCAGCGCAGGGGGAGGGGGAGAAGAGACCCAGTACTTC CASAGGGGEETQYF
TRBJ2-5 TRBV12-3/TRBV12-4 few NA TGTGCCAGCAGTGCCCATTTTGTAGAGACCCAGTACTTC CASSAHFVETQYF
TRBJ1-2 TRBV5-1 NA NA TGCGCCAGCAGCCAGCCCACAGGGTACGACTATGGCTACACCTTC CASSQPTGYDYGYTF
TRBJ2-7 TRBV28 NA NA TGTGCCAGCAGTCCTCGGACAGGACTAAGATCCTACGAGCAGTACTTC CASSPRTGLRSYEQYF
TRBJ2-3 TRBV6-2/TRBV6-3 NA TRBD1 TGTGCCAGCAGTCCCGGACAGGGGGCCACAGTCGGCGAAGATACGCAGTATTTT CASSPGQGATVGEDTQYF
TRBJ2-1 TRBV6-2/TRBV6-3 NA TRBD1 TGTGCCAGCAGTTATCGTCGGGACAGCACAGAGGGTGAGCAGTTCTTC CASSYRRDSTEGEQFF
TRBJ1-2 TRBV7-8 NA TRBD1 TGTGCCAGCAGCTTTGGGGACAGGGGGGACTATGGCTACACCTTC CASSFGDRGDYGYTF
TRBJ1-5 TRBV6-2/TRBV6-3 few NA TGTGCCAGCAGGGTGGGCAATCAGCCCCAGCATTTT CASRVGNQPQHF
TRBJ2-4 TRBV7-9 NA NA TGTGCCAGCAGCCGAACTCCCTCCGGGACAGCCAAAAACATTCAGTACTTC CASSRTPSGTAKNIQYF
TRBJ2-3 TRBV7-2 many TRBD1 TGTGCTAGCAGCTCGGACAGGGGAGATACGCAGTATTTT CASSSDRGDTQYF
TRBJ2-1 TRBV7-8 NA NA TGTGCCAGCAGCTTATCCCCAACAGGGAATGAGCGGTTCTTC CASSLSPTGNERFF
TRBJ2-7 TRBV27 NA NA TGTGCCAGCAGTTTATCGAGGCCGGGTATCTACGAGCAGTACTTC CASSLSRPGIYEQYF
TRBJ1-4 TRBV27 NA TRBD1 TGTGCCAGCAGCTCCCAGGGGGCTCGGGAGGAAAAACTGTTTTTT CASSSQGAREEKLFF
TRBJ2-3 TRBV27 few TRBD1 TGTGCCAGCAAACGGACAGGGTCTAGCACAGATACGCAGTATTTT CASKRTGSSTDTQYF
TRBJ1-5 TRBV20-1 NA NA TGCAGTGCTAGCAAACTGGACGGGGCCCTTCGGGCGGGGCAGCCCCAGCATTTT CSASKLDGALRAGQPQHF